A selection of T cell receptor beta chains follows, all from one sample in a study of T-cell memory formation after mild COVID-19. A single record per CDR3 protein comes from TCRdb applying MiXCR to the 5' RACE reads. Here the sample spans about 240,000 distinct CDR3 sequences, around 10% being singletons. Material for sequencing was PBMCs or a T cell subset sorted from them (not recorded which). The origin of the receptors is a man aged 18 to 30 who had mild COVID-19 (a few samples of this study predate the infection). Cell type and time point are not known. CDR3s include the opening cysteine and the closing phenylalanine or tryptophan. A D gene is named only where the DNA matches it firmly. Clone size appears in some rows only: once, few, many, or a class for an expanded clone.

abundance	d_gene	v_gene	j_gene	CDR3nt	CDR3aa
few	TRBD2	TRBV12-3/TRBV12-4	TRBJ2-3	TGTGCCAGCAGTTTCCCTAAGCGGGGGTTAAAATATGAGGTGACAGATACGCAGTATTTT	CASSFPKRGLKYEVTDTQYF
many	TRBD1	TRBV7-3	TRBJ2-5	TGTGCCAGCAGCTTTGGACAGGGGGAGACCCAGTACTTC	CASSFGQGETQYF
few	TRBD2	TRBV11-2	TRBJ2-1	TGTGCCAGCAGCTTTTATCGTTCGGGGGGAGGTTCCTACAATGAGCAGTTCTTC	CASSFYRSGGGSYNEQFF
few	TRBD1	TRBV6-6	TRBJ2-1	TGTGCCAGCAGTTACGCCAGGGACAGATACAATGAGCAGTTCTTC	CASSYARDRYNEQFF
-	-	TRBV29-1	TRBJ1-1	TGCAGCGTTGGGACACAGGAGGGAACTGAAGCTTTCTTT	CSVGTQEGTEAFF
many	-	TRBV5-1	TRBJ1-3	TGCGCCAGCAGCCTTCCACAGGGTTCATCTGGAAACACCATATATTTT	CASSLPQGSSGNTIYF
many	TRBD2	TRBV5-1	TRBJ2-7	TGCGCCAGCAGCCTAGCGGGGGGCTCCTACGAGCAGTACTTC	CASSLAGGSYEQYF
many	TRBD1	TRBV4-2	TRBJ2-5	TGTGCCAGCAGCCAAGTGGGGACAGGGAGCCAAGAGACCCAGTACTTC	CASSQVGTGSQETQYF
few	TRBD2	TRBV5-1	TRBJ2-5	TGCGCCAGCAGCTGGGGGACTAGCAGACAAGAGACCCAGTACTTC	CASSWGTSRQETQYF
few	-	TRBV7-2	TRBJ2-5	TGTGCCAGCAGCTCGGACTTACTGGGAGAGACCCAGTACTTC	CASSSDLLGETQYF
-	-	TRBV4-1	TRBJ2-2	TGCGCCAGCAGTCGCCGTGAATCAACGAACACCGGGGAGCTGTTTTTT	CASSRRESTNTGELFF
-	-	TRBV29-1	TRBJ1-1	TGCAGCGTTGCCCTGGAATGGAGGGGCACTGAAGCTTTCTTT	CSVALEWRGTEAFF
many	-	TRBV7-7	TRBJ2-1	TGTGCCAGCAGCTTCTTGGGCGCCTATGAGCAGTTCTTC	CASSFLGAYEQFF
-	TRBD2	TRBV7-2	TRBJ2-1	TGTGCCAGCAGTCCTACTAGCGACCCTTACAATGAGCAGTTCTTC	CASSPTSDPYNEQFF
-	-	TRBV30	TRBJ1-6	TGTGCCTGGAGATTCAGGAATAATTCACCCCTCCACTTT	CAWRFRNNSPLHF
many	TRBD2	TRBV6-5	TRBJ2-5	TGTGCCAGCAGGCCTAGACTAGCGTTTGGAGAGACCCAGTACTTC	CASRPRLAFGETQYF
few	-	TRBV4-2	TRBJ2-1	TGTGCCAGCAGCCAAGACGTGGTAGGAATGAAGCAGTTCTTC	CASSQDVVGMKQFF
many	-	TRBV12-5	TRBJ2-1	TGTGCTAGTGGTTTGGCCTACAATGAGCAGTTCTTC	CASGLAYNEQFF
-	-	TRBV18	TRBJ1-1	TGTGCCAGCTCACCACCTGGGGGGCTGCGCACTGAAGCTTTCTTT	CASSPPGGLRTEAFF
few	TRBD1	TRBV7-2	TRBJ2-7	TGTGCCAGCAGTCGATCCGGGACAGAGACCTACGAGCAGTACTTC	CASSRSGTETYEQYF
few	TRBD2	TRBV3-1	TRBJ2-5	TGTGCCGGCAGCTCAAGCGGGGCGGTGGGGACCCAGTACTTC	CAGSSSGAVGTQYF
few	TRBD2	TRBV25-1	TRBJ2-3	TGTGCCAGCAGTGAACGGGGGGGCCCAGATACGCAGTATTTT	CASSERGGPDTQYF
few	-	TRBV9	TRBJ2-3	TGTGCCAGCAGCGTAGACTCGACAGATACGCAGTATTTT	CASSVDSTDTQYF
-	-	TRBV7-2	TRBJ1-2	TGTGCCAGCAGCTTACCTATTAGGACAGAAACCCGCTATGGCTACACCTTC	CASSLPIRTETRYGYTF
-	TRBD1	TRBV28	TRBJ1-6	TGTGCCAGCATTGCCGGGACAGATATTTCACCCCTCCACTTT	CASIAGTDISPLHF
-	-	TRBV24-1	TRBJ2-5	TGTGCCACCAGTGATGTAGGTACCCAAGAGACCCAGTACTTC	CATSDVGTQETQYF
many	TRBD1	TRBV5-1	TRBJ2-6	TGCGCCAGCAGCCGAACACAGGGGGTTCTTGCCGGGGCCAACGTCCTGACTTTC	CASSRTQGVLAGANVLTF
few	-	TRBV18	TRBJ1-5	TGTGCCACCACCGTGAGGGCGGGGCAGCCCCAGCATTTT	CATTVRAGQPQHF
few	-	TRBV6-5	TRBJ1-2	TGTGCCAGCAGCGCAACCGCACTACATGGCTACACCTTC	CASSATALHGYTF
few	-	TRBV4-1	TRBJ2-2	TGCGCCAGCAGCCCTATGCGCGGGGAGCTGTTTTTT	CASSPMRGELFF
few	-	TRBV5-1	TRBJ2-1	TGCGCCAGCAGCTTGGATGGTCTCTGGGAGCAGTTCTTC	CASSLDGLWEQFF
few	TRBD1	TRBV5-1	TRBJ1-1	TGCGCCAGCAAGCAGGGGGCGGCCACTGAAGCTTTCTTT	CASKQGAATEAFF
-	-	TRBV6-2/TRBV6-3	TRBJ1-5	TGTGCCAGCAGTTCCAGGGGCCAAGGCAATCAGCCCCAGCATTTT	CASSSRGQGNQPQHF
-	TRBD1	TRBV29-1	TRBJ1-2	TGCAGCGTTGCCCCGGGACAGGGGTCCGGTAACTATGGCTACACCTTC	CSVAPGQGSGNYGYTF
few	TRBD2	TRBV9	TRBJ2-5	TGTGCCAGCAGCGCCGGGACTAGCGGGGGCCAAGAGACCCAGTACTTC	CASSAGTSGGQETQYF
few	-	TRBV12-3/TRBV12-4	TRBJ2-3	TGTGCCAGCAGTTGGATGAGAGCAGATACGCAGTATTTT	CASSWMRADTQYF
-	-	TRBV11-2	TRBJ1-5	TGTGCCAGCAGCTTAGGGTGGGGGCAAGGGCTGTTTAGCAATCAGCCCCAGCATTTT	CASSLGWGQGLFSNQPQHF
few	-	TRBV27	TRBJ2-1	TGTGCCAGCAGTTTTCAGGCCGGAACCTACAATGAGCAGTTCTTC	CASSFQAGTYNEQFF
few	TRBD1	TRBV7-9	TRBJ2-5	TGTGCCAGCAGCTTGTTCGAGGGGGCCCAAGAGACCCAGTACTTC	CASSLFEGAQETQYF
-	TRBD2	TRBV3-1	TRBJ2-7	TGTGCCAGCAGCCAAGGGGGACTAGTTTTCGGCGAGCAGTACTTC	CASSQGGLVFGEQYF
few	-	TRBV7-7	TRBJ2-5	TGTGCCAGCAGCCCGGTGTCCGCCCAAGAGACCCAGTACTTC	CASSPVSAQETQYF
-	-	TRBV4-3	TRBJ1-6	TGCGCCAGCAGCCAAGATCTGAGGACCGACGGTTCACCCCTCCACTTT	CASSQDLRTDGSPLHF
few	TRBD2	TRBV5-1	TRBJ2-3	TGCGCCAGCAGCGCTGCACCTAGCGGGACCAGCACAGATACGCAGTATTTT	CASSAAPSGTSTDTQYF
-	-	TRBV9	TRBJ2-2	TGTGCCAGCAGCGTAGCACTTGTGACCACCGGGGAGCTGTTTTTT	CASSVALVTTGELFF
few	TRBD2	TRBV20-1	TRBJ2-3	TGCAGTGCTAGCCCTAGCGGGAGTGGTAGAGATACGCAGTATTTT	CSASPSGSGRDTQYF
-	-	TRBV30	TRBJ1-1	TGTGCCTGGAGTTCCGGGACGAGGAATGAAGCTTTCTTT	CAWSSGTRNEAFF
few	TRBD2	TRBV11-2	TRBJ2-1	TGTGCCAGCAGCTTAGGACTAGCGGGGGGCTCGCTTTGGGCTGAGCAGTTCTTC	CASSLGLAGGSLWAEQFF
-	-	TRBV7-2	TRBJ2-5	TGTGCCAGCAGCTTACCTCTTGGGGGTCAAGAGACCCAGTACTTC	CASSLPLGGQETQYF
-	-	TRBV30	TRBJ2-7	TGTGCCTGGAGTTCTAATTACGAGCAGTACTTC	CAWSSNYEQYF
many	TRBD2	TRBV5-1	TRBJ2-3	TGCGCCAGCAGCCCCGGGACTAGCGGCACAGATACGCAGTATTTT	CASSPGTSGTDTQYF
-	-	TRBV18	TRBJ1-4	TGTGCCAGCTCACCATTTGAAAGGGACGAACTGTTTTTT	CASSPFERDELFF